The T cell receptor (beta chain) under discussion was sequenced for a study of T cell responses to AZD1222 COVID-19 vaccine. Of note for this clone: Within the sample, other DNA sequences also encode this same CDR3.

The V gene lost 3 bases and the J gene lost 7 bases, with 9 bases spanning the gap. Germline V gives CDR1 GTSNPN, CDR2 SVGIG (reference sequence). This CDR3 has 11 residues. Measured with immunoSEQ multiplex PCR; TCRdb has only the in-frame clones, and not every one. The sample lists approximately 100,000 clones, roughly 84% occurring once. Sequencing was performed on peripheral blood, taken on day 0 of AZD1222 vaccination. The clonotype originates from an adult in good health. This chain links TRBV30 with TRBJ1-2, with TRBD1 as a possible D gene (5 bases). The DNA for the CDR3 is TGTGCCTGGAGCCAGGGAGGTGGCTACACCTTC. This codes for CAWSQGGGYTF.